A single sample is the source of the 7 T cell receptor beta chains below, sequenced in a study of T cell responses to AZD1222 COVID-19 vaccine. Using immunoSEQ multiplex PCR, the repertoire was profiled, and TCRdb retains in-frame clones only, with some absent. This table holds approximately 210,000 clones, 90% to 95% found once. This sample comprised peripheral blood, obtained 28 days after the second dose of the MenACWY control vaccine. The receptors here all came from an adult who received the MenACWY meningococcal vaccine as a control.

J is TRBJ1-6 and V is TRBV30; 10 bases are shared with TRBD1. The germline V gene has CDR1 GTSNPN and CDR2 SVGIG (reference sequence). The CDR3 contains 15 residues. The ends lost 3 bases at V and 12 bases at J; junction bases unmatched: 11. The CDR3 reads CAWRASTGGWVPLHF. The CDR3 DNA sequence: TGTGCCTGGAGAGCCTCGACAGGGGGCTGGGTACCCCTCCACTTT.

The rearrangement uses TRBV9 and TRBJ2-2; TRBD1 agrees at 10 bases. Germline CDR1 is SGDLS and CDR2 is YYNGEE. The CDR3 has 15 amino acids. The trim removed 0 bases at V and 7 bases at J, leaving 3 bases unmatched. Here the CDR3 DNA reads TGTGCCAGCAGCGTAGACGGACAGGGGGACGGGGAGCTGTTTTTT. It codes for CASSVDGQGDGELFF.

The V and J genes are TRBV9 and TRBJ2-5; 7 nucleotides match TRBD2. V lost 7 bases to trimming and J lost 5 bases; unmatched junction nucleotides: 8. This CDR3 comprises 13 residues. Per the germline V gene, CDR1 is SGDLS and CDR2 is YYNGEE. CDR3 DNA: TGTGCCAGCTCCGGGCGGGAGTTCGAGACCCAGTACTTC. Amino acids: CASSGREFETQYF.

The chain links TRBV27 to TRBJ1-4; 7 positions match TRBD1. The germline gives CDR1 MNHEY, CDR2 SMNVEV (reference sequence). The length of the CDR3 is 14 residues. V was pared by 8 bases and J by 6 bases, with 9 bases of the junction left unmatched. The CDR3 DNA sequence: TGTGCCAGCGGATCTCCCGGGACAGATGAAAAACTGTTTTTT. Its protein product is CASGSPGTDEKLFF.

This CDR3 reads CASRGQGVDQPQHF. CDR3 nucleotide sequence: TGTGCCAGCAGGGGACAGGGGGTGGATCAGCCCCAGCATTTT. V usage is TRBV27 and J usage is TRBJ1-5; 11 nucleotides line up with TRBD1. This CDR3 has 14 residues. V was pared by 6 bases and J by 5 bases, with 3 bases of the junction left unmatched. The germline V gene encodes CDR1 MNHEY and CDR2 SMNVEV (reference sequence).

CDR3: CASSTTDRAPYGYTF. In nucleotides, the CDR3 is TGTGCCAGTAGTACGACCGACAGGGCCCCTTATGGCTACACCTTC. The chain links TRBV19 to TRBJ1-2; 7 bases are a match to TRBD1. This CDR3 has 15 residues. In germline, CDR1 is LNHDA, CDR2 SQIVND (reference sequence). J was trimmed by 5 bases and V by 4 bases; bases with no gene match: 10. Full variable domain (rest looked up from reference TRBV19 and TRBJ1-2): DGGITQSPKYLFRKEGQNVTLSCEQNLNHDAMYWYRQDPGQGLRLIYYSQIVNDFQKGDIAEGYSVSREKKESFPLTVTSAQKNPTAFYLCASSTTDRAPYGYTFGSGTRLTVV.

The CDR3: CATSATPRGIETQYF. The CDR3 region has the DNA TGTGCCACCAGCGCGACCCCCAGGGGGATAGAGACCCAGTACTTC. The chain is built from TRBV15 and TRBJ2-5, with TRBD1 matching over 7 bases. Trimming cost V 5 bases and J 4 bases; bases outside gene matches: 10. The CDR3 loop spans 15 amino acids. Looked up from germline, CDR1 is LNHNV and CDR2 is YYDKDF (reference sequence).